This TCR beta chain came from a study of blood T cell repertoires in COVID-19. The table came from immunoSEQ multiplex PCR; TCRdb's copy has only in-frame clones and leaves some out. The table has just under 150,000 clones, 80% to 90% seen once. The material sequenced was peripheral blood. This TCR was recovered from a woman between 45 and 65 years old with active or convalescent COVID-19.

The chain's CDR3 is CASSRTGEPEAFF. In DNA, the CDR3 is TGTGCCAGCAGCCGGACAGGGGAGCCTGAAGCTTTCTTT. The gene calls are TRBV7-9 and TRBJ1-1; 9 nucleotides agree with TRBD1. This CDR3 contains 13 residues. The V and J ends lost 5 bases and 6 bases, in that order; junction bases with no gene match: 4. Germline-derived CDR1 and CDR2 are SEHNR and FQNEAQ (reference sequence).